This T cell receptor beta chain stems from a study of CD8+ T cells in alopecia areata. The overall study: It was oral tofacitinib, at 5 to 10 mg twice daily, that treated patients received.

The V gene lost 6 bases and the J gene lost 0 bases, with 9 bases spanning the gap. The CDR3 has 13 residues. CDR1 is MGHDK and CDR2 is SYGVNS in the germline V gene. On this clone: Its antigen remains unknown.

After isolation, RNA underwent reverse transcription to generate cDNA as the sequencing template. TCRdb keeps only in-frame clones here, not all; method: immunoSEQ multiplex PCR. Altogether roughly 150,000 clones are present, approximately 87% being singletons, with the ten largest covering roughly 15%. Study conclusions and caveats: Whereas mice showed it more clearly, TCR sharing across patients was murkier, possibly because of HLA.

Both CD4+ and CD8+ T cells were separated by sorting PBMCs. This clonotype originated in a human donor with alopecia areata. The sample in question was CD8+ T cells sorted from blood, obtained at week 0. This chain joins TRBV25-1 and TRBJ2-7; no definite D call. CDR3 protein: CASRGFSSYEQYF. The CDR3 coding sequence is TGTGCCAGCAGGGGTTTTAGCTCCTACGAGCAGTACTTC.